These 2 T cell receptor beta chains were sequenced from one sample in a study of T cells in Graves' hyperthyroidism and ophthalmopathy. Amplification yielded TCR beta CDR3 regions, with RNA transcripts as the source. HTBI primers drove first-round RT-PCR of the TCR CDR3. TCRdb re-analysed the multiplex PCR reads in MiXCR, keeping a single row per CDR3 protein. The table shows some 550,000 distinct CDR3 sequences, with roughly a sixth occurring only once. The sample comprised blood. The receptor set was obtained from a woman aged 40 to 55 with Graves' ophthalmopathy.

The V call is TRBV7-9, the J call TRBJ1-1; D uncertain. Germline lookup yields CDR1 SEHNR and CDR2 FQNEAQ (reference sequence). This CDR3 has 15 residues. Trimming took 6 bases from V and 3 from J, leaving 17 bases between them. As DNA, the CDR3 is TGTGCCAGCAGTTACACAACGGGGAGAGACACTGAAGCTTTCTTT. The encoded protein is CASSYTTGRDTEAFF. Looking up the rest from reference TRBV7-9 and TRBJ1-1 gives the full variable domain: DTGVSQNPRHKITKRGQNVTFRCDPISEHNRLYWYRQTLGQGPEFLTYFQNEAQLEKSRLLSDRFSAERPKGSFSTLEIQRTEQGDSAMYLCASSYTTGRDTEAFFGQGTRLTVV.

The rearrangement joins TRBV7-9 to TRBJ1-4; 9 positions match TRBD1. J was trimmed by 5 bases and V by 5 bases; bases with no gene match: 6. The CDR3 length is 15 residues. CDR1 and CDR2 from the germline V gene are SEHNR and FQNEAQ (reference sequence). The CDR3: CASSQGTGINEKLFF. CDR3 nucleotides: TGTGCCAGCAGCCAGGGGACAGGGATAAATGAAAAACTGTTTTTT.